Listed below are T cell receptor beta chains from one sample, sequenced in a study of cytomegalovirus exposure and HLA in healthy donors. Some clones are missing from TCRdb's copy, which holds only in-frame ones; the method was immunoSEQ multiplex PCR. Of approximately 160,000 clones listed, 75% to 80% are singletons. Sequencing was carried out using PBMCs. These receptor sequences come from a middle-aged woman in good health and CMV-seropositive. CDR3s include the opening cysteine and the closing phenylalanine or tryptophan. D genes are given only for firm matches. Size tells how often a clone was seen (once, few, many) or the class of an expanded clone, and some rows leave it out.

J gene | V gene | clone size | D gene | CDR3 DNA | CDR3 protein
TRBJ1-3 | TRBV5-6 | . | . | TGTGCCAGCAGCTTGAAGGGAGGGGTATCTGGAAACACCATATATTTT | CASSLKGGVSGNTIYF
TRBJ1-2 | TRBV18 | . | TRBD1 | TGTGCCAGCTCACCCCGGGACAGTGCCGGAGCATCCCAACTGGGTGGCTACACCTTC | CASSPRDSAGASQLGGYTF
TRBJ1-1 | TRBV7-9 | . | . | TGTGCCAGCAGCTTAGGAGTGGGAGACCGCACTGAAGCTTTCTTT | CASSLGVGDRTEAFF
TRBJ1-1 | TRBV7-2 | few | TRBD1 | TGTGCCAGCAGCCCCGACAGGGGAAGCACTGAAGCTTTCTTT | CASSPDRGSTEAFF
TRBJ2-1 | TRBV4-3 | once | TRBD1 | TGCGCCAGCAGCCAAGCCCCCCAGGGGCAGGGGGCCCACAATGAGCAGTTCTTC | CASSQAPQGQGAHNEQFF
TRBJ1-6 | TRBV7-2 | few | . | TGTGCCAGCAGGAAAGACAGGAACTATAATTCACCCCTCCACTTT | CASRKDRNYNSPLHF
TRBJ2-1 | TRBV6-1 | . | . | TGTGCCAGCAGCGGGCGGGGGCCCTACAATGAGCAGTTCTTC | CASSGRGPYNEQFF
TRBJ1-2 | TRBV6-5 | . | TRBD1 | TGTGCCAGCAGTTACTCATCAGGGGGCCCAGCCTATGGCTACACCTTC | CASSYSSGGPAYGYTF
TRBJ2-7 | TRBV19 | . | TRBD1 | TGTGCCAGTAGTATGGGACAGGGGGTCTCCTACGAGCAGTACTTC | CASSMGQGVSYEQYF
TRBJ2-7 | TRBV28 | . | TRBD1 | TGTGCCAGCAGTTTTCAACGGGACAGATCCTACGAGCAGTACTTC | CASSFQRDRSYEQYF
TRBJ2-3 | TRBV7-2 | . | TRBD2 | TGTGCCAGCAGCTCTAGCGGGGGGAGCACAGATACGCAGTATTTT | CASSSSGGSTDTQYF
TRBJ2-5 | TRBV5-4 | . | TRBD2 | TGTGCCAGCAGCTTGACTAGCGGGAGACCATCGGGAGAGACCCAGTACTTC | CASSLTSGRPSGETQYF
TRBJ2-3 | TRBV20-1 | . | . | TGCAGTGCTCCTCTAGCAGATACGCAGTATTTT | CSAPLADTQYF
TRBJ2-3 | TRBV28 | . | TRBD2 | TGTGCCAGCAGTCTAGCGGGGGTTACTAGCACAGATACGCAGTATTTT | CASSLAGVTSTDTQYF
TRBJ2-1 | TRBV11-2 | . | TRBD2 | TGTGCCAGCAGCCCCAGCCAGGGAGCGGGAGTTGCCCTCTTC | CASSPSQGAGVALF
TRBJ2-7 | TRBV7-8 | . | . | TGTGCCAGCACCTCACTAGGGATCTCCTACGAGCAGTACTTC | CASTSLGISYEQYF
TRBJ2-7 | TRBV10-1 | . | TRBD2 | TGCGCCAGCAGTGATAGCGGGGGATCCCCCTACGAGCAGTACTTC | CASSDSGGSPYEQYF
TRBJ2-1 | TRBV7-2 | . | TRBD2 | TGTGCCAGCAGCCAATTCGCGGTGGCTAGCGGGGGCCACAATGAGCAGTTCTTC | CASSQFAVASGGHNEQFF
TRBJ2-7 | TRBV15 | . | TRBD2 | TGTGCCACCAGCAGACCACCGGGACTACGGCCCTACGAGCAGTACTTC | CATSRPPGLRPYEQYF
TRBJ2-1 | TRBV29-1 | . | . | TGCAGCGTTAGTAGGGGAGGCAATGAGCAGTTCTTC | CSVSRGGNEQFF
TRBJ2-2 | TRBV6-4 | . | . | TGTGCCATCTCGACTAACGGCCCAGCGAACACCGGGGAGCTGTTTTTT | CAISTNGPANTGELFF
TRBJ1-4 | TRBV30 | . | . | TGTGCCAGGGCAGGGGCGGGTGAAAAACTGTTTTTT | CARAGAGEKLFF
TRBJ1-2 | TRBV4-3 | . | . | TGCGCCAGCAGCCAAGATACCACAGCCGACTATGGCTACACCTTC | CASSQDTTADYGYTF
TRBJ2-1 | TRBV18 | . | TRBD2 | TGTGCCAGCTCACCTTATACTAGCGGGATTGACAATGAGCAGTTCTTC | CASSPYTSGIDNEQFF
TRBJ2-1 | TRBV6-5 | . | TRBD2 | TGTGCCAGCAGTTACCGCGGGAGCGGTTACAATGAGCAGTTCTTC | CASSYRGSGYNEQFF
TRBJ2-3 | TRBV9 | . | TRBD2 | TGTGCCAGCAGCGTAGGGGGGTTTAGCGGGGGGGCCGCGGATACGCAGTATTTT | CASSVGGFSGGAADTQYF
TRBJ2-1 | TRBV7-9 | few | TRBD2 | TGTGCCAGCAGCGACCTAGGGGCGGGGGGGAGAAATGAGCAGTTCTTC | CASSDLGAGGRNEQFF
TRBJ1-2 | TRBV7-9 | few | TRBD1 | TGTGCCAGCAGTCGCGGACAGGAGGCTGGCTACACCTTC | CASSRGQEAGYTF
TRBJ2-5 | TRBV6-1 | . | . | TGTGCCAGCAGTGAAGATGAAGCCGTATCCCAAGAGACCCAGTACTTC | CASSEDEAVSQETQYF
TRBJ2-1 | TRBV5-1 | . | TRBD2 | TGCGCCAGCAGCTTGGCGGCGCGGGGGTTCAACAATGAGCAGTTCTTC | CASSLAARGFNNEQFF
TRBJ2-3 | TRBV5-4 | . | . | TGTGCCAGCAGCTCCTCGCGCGGGGCTAGCACAGATACGCAGTATTTT | CASSSSRGASTDTQYF
TRBJ2-7 | TRBV29-1 | . | . | TGCAGCGTTGAAGAGGTCAGGGGCTACGAGCAGTACTTC | CSVEEVRGYEQYF
TRBJ1-5 | TRBV7-9 | few | . | TGTGCCAGCAGTCGGGAGGCTAGCAATCAGCCCCAGCATTTT | CASSREASNQPQHF
TRBJ2-7 | TRBV18 | . | TRBD1 | TGTGCCAGCTCACCACGAACGGACGGGACAGGGTCATACGAGCAGTACTTC | CASSPRTDGTGSYEQYF
TRBJ2-1 | TRBV19 | . | . | TGTGCCAGTAGTATACTGGACACCATTGGGAATGAGCAGTTCTTC | CASSILDTIGNEQFF
TRBJ2-7 | TRBV20-1 | . | . | TGCAGTGCTAGAGATCCTTCCGAGCAGTACTTC | CSARDPSEQYF
TRBJ2-5 | TRBV7-9 | . | . | TGTGCCAGCAGCGTTAGCGGAGCTAGGGAGACCCAGTACTTC | CASSVSGARETQYF
TRBJ2-1 | TRBV18 | few | . | TGTGCCAGCTCACCAGGACAGTACAATGAGCAGTTCTTC | CASSPGQYNEQFF
TRBJ2-3 | TRBV9 | . | . | TGTGCCAGCAGCTCGAGCGACACGCAGTATTTT | CASSSSDTQYF
TRBJ2-6 | TRBV10-1 | . | TRBD1 | TGCGCCAGCAGCGGGGACAGGGTCTCTGGGGCCAACGTCCTGACTTTC | CASSGDRVSGANVLTF
TRBJ2-1 | TRBV9 | . | TRBD2 | TGTGCCAGCAGCGTAGTTCGGACTAGCGGGTTTAATGAGCAGTTCTTC | CASSVVRTSGFNEQFF
TRBJ2-7 | TRBV6-1 | few | . | TGTGCCAGCAGTGCTCGGGACACCGCCTACGAGCAGTACTTC | CASSARDTAYEQYF
TRBJ2-7 | TRBV5-1 | . | TRBD1 | TGCGCCAGCAGTCGGGACAGGGACGAGCAGTACTTC | CASSRDRDEQYF
TRBJ1-2 | TRBV19 | . | . | TGTGCCAGTCTGAAACGAGAATATGGCTACACCTTC | CASLKREYGYTF
TRBJ1-1 | TRBV18 | . | . | TGTGCCAGCTCGCCCGGACTTATGAACACTGAAGCTTTCTTT | CASSPGLMNTEAFF
TRBJ2-7 | TRBV5-1 | . | TRBD1 | TGCGCCAGCAGCTCGAGCAGGGGGTCCTACGAGCAGTACTTC | CASSSSRGSYEQYF
TRBJ1-1 | TRBV10-2 | . | . | TGCGCCAGCAGTCGGGAGAACACTGAAGCTTTCTTT | CASSRENTEAFF
TRBJ2-1 | TRBV5-1 | . | TRBD2 | TGCGCCAGCAGCTTAGGGACTAGCATCGTCAATGAGCAGTTCTTC | CASSLGTSIVNEQFF
TRBJ1-2 | TRBV6-5 | . | TRBD1 | TGTGCCAGCAGGGAGACAGGGGGGGGAGGCTACACCTTC | CASRETGGGGYTF
TRBJ2-7 | TRBV27 | few | TRBD1 | TGTGCCAGCAGTTTCACACAGGGGCGGGAGCAGTACTTC | CASSFTQGREQYF
TRBJ2-5 | TRBV7-6 | . | TRBD2 | TGTGCCAGCAGCCCGGGAGCGGCGGGAGGGTACCAAGAGACCCAGTACTTC | CASSPGAAGGYQETQYF